Presented here are 30 T cell receptor beta chains from one specimen sequenced in a study of blood T cell repertoires in COVID-19. This table comes from immunoSEQ multiplex PCR, and its TCRdb copy is limited to in-frame clones, with some not included. The data show approximately 130,000 clones, more than 70% seen once. The sample was peripheral blood. Receptor source: a human donor in a cohort sampled during active COVID-19.

The chain links TRBV19 to TRBJ1-6; 7 positions match TRBD1. CDR1 is LNHDA and CDR2 is SQIVND in the germline V gene (reference sequence). V gave up 6 bases and J gave up 9 bases; unmatched junction bases: 8. The CDR3 runs to 14 residues. In nucleotides, the CDR3 is TGTGCCAGTAGCGCACAGGGGAGCGGTTCACCCCTCCACTTT. It specifies CASSAQGSGSPLHF.

The CDR3 bases are TGTGCCAGCAGCTTAAAGACGGGGGGGCCGGCCCAGTACTTC. This encodes CASSLKTGGPAQYF. V is TRBV13 and J is TRBJ2-5; 8 bases align to TRBD2. Unmatched junction bases numbered 8, after V lost 2 bases and J lost 9 bases. Germline-derived CDR1 and CDR2 are PRHDT and FYEKMQ (reference sequence). This CDR3 contains 14 residues.

The chain is built from TRBV9 and TRBJ2-2; TRBD2 matches at 7 bases. Germline CDR1 reads SGDLS; CDR2 reads YYNGEE. The CDR3 spans 13 residues. Losses at the gene ends were 7 bases for V and 0 bases for J; bases not matched to a gene: 0. Here the CDR3 DNA reads TGTGCCAGCCGGGGGGCGAACACCGGGGAGCTGTTTTTT. It encodes CASRGANTGELFF. The complete variable domain, with remaining parts taken from reference TRBV9 and TRBJ2-2, reads DSGVTQTPKHLITATGQRVTLRCSPRSGDLSVYWYQQSLDQGLQFLIQYYNGEERAKGNILERFSAQQFPDLHSELNLSSLELGDSALYFCASRGANTGELFFGEGSRLTVL.

V usage is TRBV6-2 or TRBV6-3 and J usage is TRBJ1-2; D is uncertain. The V gene lost 6 bases and the J gene lost 10 bases, with 18 bases spanning the gap. This CDR3 comprises 13 residues. Germline V gene sequence: CDR1 MNHEY, CDR2 SVGEGT. CDR3 loop: CASSPRGDYDYTF. In nucleotides, the CDR3 is TGTGCCAGCAGCCCCCGGGGAGACTACGACTACACCTTC.

V is TRBV19 and J is TRBJ1-4; D uncertain. Trimming removed 1 base from V and 0 bases from J, with 3 bases in between. From germline, CDR1 is LNHDA and CDR2 SQIVND (reference sequence). The CDR3 contains 14 residues. CDR3 nucleotide sequence: TGTGCCAGTAGTATAGTAGCAACTAATGAAAAACTGTTTTTT. This codes for CASSIVATNEKLFF.

The V gene is TRBV5-4, the J gene TRBJ2-3, with 7 bases fitting TRBD2. With 4 bases clipped from V and 5 bases from J, the junction kept 13 bases outside the gene matches. The CDR3 consists of 16 residues. Per germline, CDR1 SGHNT and CDR2 YYREEE (reference sequence). CDR3 sequence reads: CASSPGRGGFGDTQYF. The CDR3 DNA reads TGTGCCAGCAGCCCAGGTCGGGGAGGGTTTGGAGATACGCAGTATTTT.

This chain uses TRBV6-1 with TRBJ1-1; D remains unclear. V was cut by 2 bases and J by 4 bases, with 8 bases left in between. This CDR3 is 13 amino acids long. Germline V gene sequence: CDR1 MNHNS, CDR2 SASEGT. CDR3 sequence (DNA): TGTGCCAGCAGTGAAAGTCTATCCACTGAAGCTTTCTTT. Translated, it gives CASSESLSTEAFF.

V gene TRBV12-5 combines with J gene TRBJ2-2; D is unresolved. V shed 5 bases and J shed 7 bases, with 8 bases lying between them. Per germline, CDR1 LGHNT and CDR2 FRNRAP. The CDR3 is 12 amino acids. The DNA for the CDR3 is TGTGCTAGTGGTCCTACCCGCGGGGAGCTGTTTTTT. It specifies CASGPTRGELFF.

The CDR3 DNA sequence: TGTGCCAGCAGGACTCGGTTGGAGCAGTACTTC. Translated: CASRTRLEQYF. This chain connects TRBV3-1 (or the pseudogene TRBV3-2) to TRBJ2-7, with D hard to call. Germline V gives CDR1 LGHDT, CDR2 YNNKEL (reference sequence). The CDR3 length is 11 residues. The V gene lost 6 bases and the J gene lost 7 bases, with 10 bases spanning the gap.

In this sample, this clone turned up once. This CDR3 reads CASSQVAGVDEKLFF. In DNA form, the CDR3 reads TGCGCCAGCAGCCAAGTAGCGGGGGTCGATGAAAAACTGTTTTTT. The V call is TRBV4-3, the J call TRBJ1-4; D possibly corresponds to TRBD1 (5 bases). This CDR3 is built from 15 residues. The ends were cut back, 1 base at V and 6 bases at J, with 12 bases in the middle. Germline V lookup: CDR1 LGHNA, CDR2 YSLEER.

This chain joins TRBV6-5 and TRBJ1-6, with D unclear. CDR1 MNHEY and CDR2 SVGAGI come from the germline V gene. The V end lost 0 bases, the J end lost 7 bases, and 7 bases lay between the germline ends. The CDR3 runs 14 residues. The CDR3 is CASSYSTSNSPLHF. The CDR3 region has the DNA TGTGCCAGCAGTTACTCTACTAGCAATTCACCCCTCCACTTT.

This chain links TRBV7-2 with TRBJ2-2, with 10 positions matching TRBD2. In germline, CDR1 is SGHTA, CDR2 FQGNSA. V gave up 2 bases and J gave up 8 bases; unmatched junction bases: 5. CDR3 size: 15 residues. CDR3 in amino acids: CASSLLAGDPGELFF. CDR3 nucleotide sequence: TGTGCCAGCAGCTTACTAGCGGGGGACCCTGGGGAGCTGTTTTTT. The complete variable domain, with remaining parts taken from reference TRBV7-2 and TRBJ2-2, reads GAGVSQSPSNKVTEKGKDVELRCDPISGHTALYWYRQSLGQGLEFLIYFQGNSAPDKSGLPSDRFSAERTGGSVSTLTIQRTQQEDSAVYLCASSLLAGDPGELFFGEGSRLTVL.

The rearrangement joins TRBV4-3 to TRBJ2-3; TRBD2 matches 9 bases. J gave up 4 bases and V 0 bases, and 11 bases lay outside the gene matches. The germline V gene has CDR1 LGHNA and CDR2 YSLEER. There are 18 residues in the CDR3. The CDR3: CASSQDFTAGGMADTQYF. CDR3 in DNA: TGCGCCAGCAGCCAAGATTTCACCGCGGGGGGGATGGCAGATACGCAGTATTTT.

This clone came up once. The chain uses TRBV12-3 or TRBV12-4 and TRBJ1-5; TRBD1 might be the D (5 bases). The CDR3 extends over 13 amino acids. Trimming shortened V by 4 bases and J by 7 bases, and 11 bases separated the two germline ends. This chain's CDR3 is CASSSDQGQPQHF. The CDR3 region has the DNA TGTGCCAGCAGTTCTGACCAGGGACAGCCCCAGCATTTT.

The rearrangement joins TRBV6-5 to TRBJ2-1, with 9 nucleotides matching TRBD2. The CDR3 covers 14 residues. J gave up 9 bases and V 6 bases, and 9 bases lay outside the gene matches. Germline values: CDR1 MNHEY, CDR2 SVGAGI. The DNA of the CDR3 is TGTGCCAGCAGGTGGGCGGGGGGGCCTGGTGAGCAGTTCTTC. Residues: CASRWAGGPGEQFF.

The chain links TRBV27 to TRBJ2-3; 7 nucleotides agree with TRBD2. The CDR3 is 15 amino acids. CDR1 MNHEY and CDR2 SMNVEV come from the germline V gene (reference sequence). V was pared by 4 bases and J by 0 bases, with 4 bases of the junction left unmatched. This chain's CDR3 is CASSSTSPSTDTQYF. The CDR3 DNA follows: TGTGCCAGCAGTTCGACTAGCCCTAGCACAGATACGCAGTATTTT.

The J gene is TRBJ2-5, the V gene TRBV18, with 7 bases lining up with TRBD1. The CDR3 spans 15 residues. Germline loops: CDR1 KGHSH, CDR2 LQKENI. V gave up 4 bases and J gave up 5 bases; unmatched junction bases: 10. As DNA, the CDR3 is TGTGCCAGCTCACTTTCCATTGACAGGGCGGAGACCCAGTACTTC. Its protein is CASSLSIDRAETQYF.

The V call is TRBV10-3, the J call TRBJ2-1, with 7 bases lining up with TRBD2. Germline CDR1 reads ENHRY; CDR2 reads SYGVKD. Losses at the gene ends were 1 base for V and 3 bases for J; bases not matched to a gene: 6. The CDR3 loop spans 16 amino acids. CDR3 in DNA: TGTGCCATCAGTGAGTTGTGGGAGGGCGACTACAATGAGCAGTTCTTC. This sequence encodes CAISELWEGDYNEQFF.

This clone showed up just once. This rearrangement joins TRBV7-2 to TRBJ2-1; possible D gene TRBD1, 6 bases. V was shortened by 1 base and J by 9 bases, with 22 bases between the two germline ends. Germline CDR1 SGHTA, CDR2 FQGNSA. The CDR3 covers 17 residues. The CDR3 DNA is TGTGCCAGCAGCTTAGGACCCACAGGGTTAGGTTCGAGTGAGCAGTTCTTC. It specifies CASSLGPTGLGSSEQFF. The full variable domain, rest sourced from reference TRBV7-2 and TRBJ2-1, is GAGVSQSPSNKVTEKGKDVELRCDPISGHTALYWYRQSLGQGLEFLIYFQGNSAPDKSGLPSDRFSAERTGGSVSTLTIQRTQQEDSAVYLCASSLGPTGLGSSEQFFGPGTRLTVL.

This clone occurred once. The gene calls are TRBV9 and TRBJ2-1, with 8 bases matching TRBD2. J gave up 8 bases and V 3 bases, and 10 bases lay outside the gene matches. The CDR3 is 15 amino acids. Germline CDR1 is SGDLS and CDR2 is YYNGEE. CDR3 nucleotide sequence: TGTGCCAGCAGCGGACCGGGACTAGTCTTATATGAGCAGTTCTTC. Its translation is CASSGPGLVLYEQFF.

The chain carries TRBV7-8 and TRBJ1-2; D not resolved. Germline CDR1 reads SGHVS; CDR2 reads FQNEAQ. The V end was cut by 3 bases, the J end by 0 bases, with 17 bases between. There are 17 residues in the CDR3. CDR3 sequence reads: CASSFFSGYAANYGYTF. In DNA form, the CDR3 reads TGTGCCAGCAGCTTTTTCAGCGGGTACGCTGCTAACTATGGCTACACCTTC.

The V and J genes are TRBV11-2 and TRBJ2-1, with D possibly matching TRBD2 (6 bases). This CDR3 is built from 16 residues. The ends were cut back, 1 base at V and 3 bases at J, with 13 bases in the middle. Looked up from germline, CDR1 is SGHAT and CDR2 is FQNNGV. CDR3 residues: CASSLGVGTFYNEQFF. The DNA for the CDR3 is TGTGCCAGCAGCTTAGGGGTGGGGACTTTCTACAATGAGCAGTTCTTC.

J is TRBJ2-5 and V is TRBV15; TRBD1 agrees at 7 bases. The CDR3 totals 16 residues. Germline CDR1 is LNHNV and CDR2 is YYDKDF (reference sequence). Trimming cost V 5 bases and J 4 bases; bases outside gene matches: 13. The CDR3 region is CATSYILTGSAETQYF. The DNA for the CDR3 is TGTGCCACCAGCTATATTTTGACAGGGTCGGCAGAGACCCAGTACTTC.

This clone has more than one count but fewer than ten. The chain couples TRBV5-1 to TRBJ2-3, with 11 bases aligning to TRBD1. Germline values: CDR1 SGHRS, CDR2 YFSETQ. The length of the CDR3 is 16 residues. V trimming: 4 bases; J trimming: 0 bases; junction bases outside the gene matches: 4. DNA for the CDR3: TGCGCCAGCAGCCTTCGGACAGGGGGCAGCACAGATACGCAGTATTTT. Translating it yields CASSLRTGGSTDTQYF.

The chain recombines TRBV19 with TRBJ2-3; 9 bases match TRBD2. Germline CDR1 LNHDA, CDR2 SQIVND (reference sequence). V lost 0 bases and J lost 2; bases outside the gene matches: 3. There are 16 residues in the CDR3. The CDR3 protein is CASSIDGGGVTDTQYF. The CDR3 DNA follows: TGTGCCAGTAGTATAGATGGCGGGGGGGTCACAGATACGCAGTATTTT.

The chain uses TRBV5-1 and TRBJ2-5; no reliable D call. The germline V gene has CDR1 SGHRS and CDR2 YFSETQ. V dropped 3 bases and J dropped 5 bases, with 23 bases sitting between them. The CDR3 runs 17 residues. The CDR3 here is CASSSRVTIEERETQYF. The CDR3 DNA is TGCGCCAGCAGCTCACGTGTGACCATAGAAGAGAGGGAGACCCAGTACTTC.

This sequence joins TRBV2 and TRBJ2-3; D remains unclear. Germline V gene data show CDR1 as SNHLY and CDR2 as FYNNEI. This CDR3 has 18 residues. Trimming took 6 bases from V and 9 from J, leaving 31 bases between them. The CDR3 region has the DNA TGTGCCAGCAGCCAAAATCCCCGATCAGATATTTTTGCGGTGACGCAGTATTTT. Its translation: CASSQNPRSDIFAVTQYF.

The CDR3 loop is CASSLLTPGRVAVRTDTQYF. In DNA form, the CDR3 reads TGTGCCAGCAGTTTACTTACTCCGGGGAGGGTTGCAGTGCGCACAGATACGCAGTATTTT. The chain employs TRBV27 and TRBJ2-3, with 7 bases identical to TRBD2. This CDR3 is built from 20 residues. Germline CDR1 reads MNHEY; CDR2 reads SMNVEV (reference sequence). The V segment lost 2 bases and the J segment 1 base; nucleotides outside the gene matches: 18.

This chain connects TRBV7-2 to TRBJ2-5; 9 bases fit TRBD1. The V and J ends lost 2 bases and 6 bases, in that order; junction bases with no gene match: 4. CDR1 is SGHTA, CDR2 FQGNSA, per germline. CDR3 length equals 14 residues. The CDR3, as DNA: TGTGCCAGCAGCTTATCACAGGGGGCAAAGACCCAGTACTTC. This sequence encodes CASSLSQGAKTQYF.

This sequence joins TRBV29-1 and TRBJ1-2; D perhaps matches TRBD1 (5 bases). Germline-derived CDR1 and CDR2 are SQVTM and ANQGSEA. Trimming cost V 6 bases and J 6 bases, with 8 bases left between them. CDR3 size: 10 residues. The CDR3 sequence: CSVRGDGYTF. The DNA for the CDR3 is TGCAGCGTCCGGGGGGATGGCTACACCTTC.